Listed below are T cell receptor beta chains from one sample, sequenced in a study of graft-versus-host responses after intestinal transplantation. These receptors have no known antigen. Method: immunoSEQ multiplex PCR; TCRdb's copy keeps in-frame clones and lacks some. The data show tens of thousands of clones, with around 95% seen just once and roughly 0.21% held by the top ten. The input for sequencing was unstimulated CD8+ T cells sorted from spleen or lymph node cells, taken before transplant. These receptors all stem from a human donor who was the organ donor for an intestinal transplant. CDR3s include the opening cysteine and the closing phenylalanine or tryptophan. D genes are given only for firm matches.

len: 14
v_gene: TRBV4-1
d_gene: NA
j_gene: TRBJ1-1
CDR3nt: TGCGCCAGCAGCCAATTCGAACTTTCCACTGAAGCTTTCTTT
CDR3aa: CASSQFELSTEAFF

len: 15
v_gene: TRBV4-3
d_gene: NA
j_gene: TRBJ2-7
CDR3nt: TGCGCCAGCAGCCAAGCTTCGGAGAGCTCCTACGAGCAGTACTTC
CDR3aa: CASSQASESSYEQYF

len: 12
v_gene: TRBV5-4
d_gene: NA
j_gene: TRBJ1-1
CDR3nt: TGTGCCAGCAGCTTTGGGAACACTGAAGCTTTCTTT
CDR3aa: CASSFGNTEAFF

len: 14
v_gene: TRBV25-1
d_gene: TRBD1
j_gene: TRBJ2-7
CDR3nt: TGTGCCAGCAGTGAATACCCGAATACAGGGGCTAGATACTTC
CDR3aa: CASSEYPNTGARYF

len: 14
v_gene: TRBV28
d_gene: NA
j_gene: TRBJ2-4
CDR3nt: TGTGCCAGCAGTCCAGACCGACATGAAAACATTCAGTACTTC
CDR3aa: CASSPDRHENIQYF

len: 14
v_gene: TRBV27
d_gene: NA
j_gene: TRBJ1-6
CDR3nt: TGTGCCAGCAGTTCTCTCCCCCGATTACCACCCCTCCACTTT
CDR3aa: CASSSLPRLPPLHF

len: 15
v_gene: TRBV9
d_gene: TRBD2
j_gene: TRBJ2-3
CDR3nt: TGTGCCAGCAGCCCTCAAGCGGGGGGGTTAGATACGCAGTATTTT
CDR3aa: CASSPQAGGLDTQYF

len: 15
v_gene: TRBV7-9
d_gene: TRBD2
j_gene: TRBJ2-7
CDR3nt: TGTGCCAGCAGTTTGCTAGCGGGGGCCACCTACGAGCAGTACTTC
CDR3aa: CASSLLAGATYEQYF

len: 15
v_gene: TRBV7-2
d_gene: NA
j_gene: TRBJ2-7
CDR3nt: TGTGCCAGCAGCTTATTACCAGGGGTATATGGGGAGCAGTACTTC
CDR3aa: CASSLLPGVYGEQYF

len: 16
v_gene: TRBV28
d_gene: NA
j_gene: TRBJ2-5
CDR3nt: TGTGCCAGCAGTCCTTGGACAGGAGGGAGAGGAGAGACCCAGTACTTC
CDR3aa: CASSPWTGGRGETQYF

len: 14
v_gene: TRBV10-3
d_gene: NA
j_gene: TRBJ1-1
CDR3nt: TGTGCCATCACCCCAGAAGGGGGGATCACTGAAGCTTTCTTT
CDR3aa: CAITPEGGITEAFF

len: 14
v_gene: TRBV7-9
d_gene: NA
j_gene: TRBJ1-4
CDR3nt: TGTGCCAGCAGCCGACAAGGAGGTCCTGAAAAACTGTTTTTT
CDR3aa: CASSRQGGPEKLFF

len: 17
v_gene: TRBV7-9
d_gene: TRBD2
j_gene: TRBJ2-2
CDR3nt: TGTGCCAGCAGCTCCTACCTGGGACTAGCGGGGGTCGGGGAGCTGTTTTTT
CDR3aa: CASSSYLGLAGVGELFF